This TCR beta chain was identified in a study of tumor-infiltrating lymphocytes in primary liver carcinoma. Study-level information: The neoplasms were of stage T1-T3 N0M0, with dimensions of roughly 4.2 to 10 cm across. The yield of productive TCRbeta reads per sample was roughly 3.65 to 7.13 million and was similar across tissue types.

Study-wide findings and caveats: Only about 7-24% of top clones appeared in all five tumor regions.

As to this clonotype: Its specificity is unknown. A read error is possible here, since a much larger clone lies one base away.

There are 14 residues in the CDR3. Per germline, CDR1 MGHRA and CDR2 YSYEKL. The input was about 500 ng total RNA; TCR beta cDNA was made from it with a constant-region primer. Modified slightly, ARM-PCR produced TCR beta libraries over three nested multiplex PCR rounds. Running roughly 10 cycles apiece, the first two PCR rounds relied on TRBV1-TRBV30 forward primers together with a C-beta reverse primer. MiXCR, applied by TCRdb to the multiplex PCR reads, yields one record per CDR3 protein. The sample yields approximately 79,000 distinct CDR3 sequences, roughly three quarters seen once. Bulk tissue was left unsorted, and RNA and DNA were co-extracted from about 20-30 mg of it. Viable tumor cells exceeded 85% in all tumor samples.

The sequenced material came from liver tumor tissue from sampling region 4. Subset given: tumor region T4, right-lateral pole. The sequence derives from a man in his forties with primary liver carcinoma and hepatitis B virus infection. V gene TRBV4-1 combines with J gene TRBJ2-3; D is perhaps TRBD1 or TRBD2 (6 bases each). CDR3 coding DNA: TGCGTCAGCAGCCAAGGGGGGTCGGGAGATACGCAGTATTTT. Amino acid sequence: CVSSQGGSGDTQYF.